The 18 T cell receptor beta chains given below trace back to one sample, sequenced in a study of post-analysis software for immune sequencing data. Regarding the study as a whole: The five TRBV segments detected at higher frequency in patients than in controls included TRBV5-6, TRBV5-1 and TRBV20-1.

Prepared libraries of TCR beta cDNA carried unique molecular identifiers. TCRdb itself ran the PCR reads through MiXCR, one entry per CDR3 protein. This table holds around 440,000 distinct CDR3 sequences, roughly 45% found once. Their antigens are not known. The sample consisted of blood. These receptor sequences come from a girl aged 5-17 years with multiple sclerosis.

J is TRBJ1-4 and V is TRBV6-1, with D perhaps matching TRBD1 (6 bases). Trimming stripped 7 bases from V and 2 bases from J, with 20 bases between. The CDR3 contains 17 residues. Germline V lookup: CDR1 MNHNS, CDR2 SASEGT. DNA for the CDR3: TGTGCCAGCATGGGATACGGGGGACAATCTACTAATGAAAAACTGTTTTTT. It is translated as CASMGYGGQSTNEKLFF.

The CDR3: CASRPGDTEAFF. In DNA, the CDR3 is TGTGCCAGCAGGCCAGGGGACACTGAAGCTTTCTTT. V gene TRBV28 combines with J gene TRBJ1-1; possibly TRBD1 for D (6 bases). In germline, CDR1 is MDHEN, CDR2 SYDVKM. V was clipped by 6 bases and J by 3 bases, with 8 bases between them. The CDR3 loop spans 12 amino acids.

The gene calls are TRBV20-1 and TRBJ2-1, with D unresolved. Between the trimmed V and J ends, which lost 6 bases and 8 bases, there was a span of 11 bases. The V gene's germline CDR1 is DFQATT and CDR2 SNEGSKA (reference sequence). The CDR3 length is 11 residues. Here the CDR3 DNA reads TGCAGTGCCGCAGACTTGGATGAGCAGTTCTTC. Amino acids: CSAADLDEQFF.

With respect to this clonotype: Its ends do not fully match the called genes, so a read error is possible. The genes are TRBV4-1 and TRBJ1-2; no clear D. Germline V lookup: CDR1 MGHRA, CDR2 YSYEKL. This CDR3 has 13 amino acids. This CDR3 is CAGSQGWGRGYTF. CDR3 coding DNA: TGCGCCGGCAGCCAAGGATGGGGAAGAGGCTACACCTTC.

The V call is TRBV12-3 or TRBV12-4, the J call TRBJ2-7, with a weak D call TRBD1 (6 bases). Trimming took off 6 bases at V and 9 bases at J, with 12 bases between the two ends. The CDR3 runs 11 residues. As DNA, the CDR3 is TGTGCCAGCAGCTGGGGGCAGCTGCAGTACTTC. Translation: CASSWGQLQYF.

In this sample, this clonotype turned up a few times. CDR3 sequence reads: CASGLVLGTGAEETQYF. The CDR3 nucleotides read TGTGCTAGTGGTTTGGTACTGGGGACAGGGGCAGAAGAGACCCAGTACTTC. This sequence joins TRBV12-5 and TRBJ2-5, with TRBD1 matching 10 bases. J was trimmed by 3 bases and V by 0 bases; bases with no gene match: 7. The CDR3 sequence is 17 residues long. CDR1 and CDR2 (germline): LGHNT, FRNRAP.

V gene TRBV20-1 combines with J gene TRBJ1-1; D not resolved. CDR3 length: 11 amino acids. V was clipped by 5 bases and J by 2 bases, with 6 bases between them. Germline values: CDR1 DFQATT, CDR2 SNEGSKA (reference sequence). In nucleotides, the CDR3 is TGCAGTGCTCCCCGAAACACTGAAGCTTTCTTT. Translation gives CSAPRNTEAFF.

On this clonotype itself: The junction and the germline gene differ at one end; a read error may be behind it. The chain recombines TRBV5-5 with TRBJ2-7; 9 nucleotides line up with TRBD1. The CDR3 spans 15 residues. Germline lookup yields CDR1 SGHKS and CDR2 YYEKEE (reference sequence). The CDR3 is CASRLDRGVTYEQYF. CDR3 nucleotide sequence: TGTGCCAGCAGATTGGACAGGGGCGTCACCTACGAGCAGTACTTC.

The DNA for the CDR3 is TGTGCCAGCAGCCTTAGCGGGGGGCGCGAGCAGTACTTC. Encoded protein: CASSLSGGREQYF. V gene TRBV6-6 combines with J gene TRBJ2-5; TRBD2 matches 10 bases. The DNA end lines up better with TRBJ2-7; the J call may be wrong. This CDR3 contains 13 residues. Per the germline V gene, CDR1 is MNHNY and CDR2 is SVGAGI (reference sequence).

This clonotype showed up just a few times. The chain links TRBV11-2 to TRBJ2-7, with 7 bases matching TRBD1. The CDR3 totals 14 residues. Germline V lookup: CDR1 SGHAT, CDR2 FQNNGV. With V trimmed by 6 bases and J by 2 bases, 7 bases remained unmatched. CDR3 residues: CASRPGQVAYEQYF. CDR3 nucleotide sequence: TGTGCCAGCAGACCCGGACAGGTAGCCTACGAGCAGTACTTC. The variable domain in full, completed from reference TRBV11-2 and TRBJ2-7, reads EAGVAQSPRYKIIEKRQSVAFWCNPISGHATLYWYQQILGQGPKLLIQFQNNGVVDDSQLPKDRFSAERLKGVDSTLKIQPAKLEDSAVYLCASRPGQVAYEQYFGPGTRLTVT.

The gene calls are TRBV15 and TRBJ2-7; TRBD2 aligns across 7 bases. Germline V gene data show CDR1 as LNHNV and CDR2 as YYDKDF (reference sequence). The CDR3 runs to 15 residues. The V and J ends lost 0 bases and 0 bases, in that order; junction bases with no gene match: 2. CDR3: CATSREGGSSYEQYF. The CDR3 nucleotides read TGTGCCACCAGCAGAGAGGGGGGGAGCTCCTACGAGCAGTACTTC.

This rearrangement joins TRBV29-1 to TRBJ2-1; 8 bases agree with TRBD2. Germline assignment: CDR1 SQVTM and CDR2 ANQGSEA. Losses at the gene ends were 3 bases for V and 4 bases for J; bases not matched to a gene: 8. The CDR3 totals 15 residues. The CDR3, as DNA: TGCAGCGTTGATGGCGCGGGAGGCGGGTACAATGAGCAGTTCTTC. Translation: CSVDGAGGGYNEQFF.

This clonotype has a handful of counts. This chain joins TRBV28 and TRBJ2-1, with D perhaps matching TRBD1 or TRBD2 (5 bases each). Trimming pared 6 bases from V and 5 bases from J, leaving 20 bases between. Germline CDR1 is MDHEN and CDR2 is SYDVKM. CDR3 length: 16 residues. CDR3 DNA: TGTGCCAGCAGCCCTCCCCCAGGGAGACACAACAATGAGCAGTTCTTC. It yields the protein CASSPPPGRHNNEQFF.

Only a few counts were recorded for this clonotype. The chain couples TRBV3-1 to TRBJ1-2, with a weak D call TRBD1 (6 bases). Germline V gives CDR1 LGHDT, CDR2 YNNKEL (reference sequence). Trimming pared 6 bases from V and 2 bases from J, leaving 16 bases between. This CDR3 is 15 amino acids long. The DNA for the CDR3 is TGTGCCAGCAGTCCCAGGGGTTTGGAGAACTATGGCTACACCTTC. Its translation: CASSPRGLENYGYTF.

This clonotype was detected only a few times. The rearrangement uses TRBV2 and TRBJ2-5; D might be TRBD1 (6 bases). From germline, CDR1 is SNHLY and CDR2 FYNNEI. The CDR3 has 13 residues. V shed 4 bases and J shed 4 bases, with 10 bases lying between them. In DNA, the CDR3 is TGTGCCAGCAGTGTACAGGGTGGAGAGACCCAGTACTTC. Translating it yields CASSVQGGETQYF.

The chain carries TRBV6-1 and TRBJ2-1, with 7 bases identical to TRBD2. With 6 bases clipped from V and 3 bases from J, the junction kept 11 bases outside the gene matches. Germline CDR1 is MNHNS and CDR2 is SASEGT. The CDR3 has 16 residues. CDR3 in DNA: TGTGCCAGCAGCCTTTATGGGGAGGGGAACTACAATGAGCAGTTCTTC. Protein sequence: CASSLYGEGNYNEQFF.

This chain links TRBV6-5 with TRBJ1-1; unclear D gene. The CDR3 loop spans 15 amino acids. Germline V gene data show CDR1 as MNHEY and CDR2 as SVGAGI. The V gene lost 3 bases and the J gene lost 1 base, with 12 bases spanning the gap. The CDR3 DNA is TGTGCCAGCAGTTATTGGACGGAATCGAACACTGAAGCTTTCTTT. Its protein is CASSYWTESNTEAFF.

This clonotype was detected a few times. J is TRBJ2-1 and V is TRBV18; 7 bases align to TRBD2. Germline CDR1 and CDR2: KGHSH and LQKENI. This CDR3 is 16 amino acids long. V trimming: 1 base; J trimming: 5 bases; junction bases outside the gene matches: 8. CDR3 sequence reads: CASSPHGLADNNEQFF. CDR3 nucleotide sequence: TGTGCCAGCTCACCACATGGGCTAGCGGATAACAATGAGCAGTTCTTC.